These T cell receptor beta chains were read from a single sample in a study of T-cell reconstitution after alpha-beta-depleted transplantation in children. TCRdb redid the calling of the PCR reads with MiXCR, one entry per CDR3 protein. The repertoire consists of around 100,000 distinct CDR3 sequences, with about 9.3% occurring once and the leading ten covering under 40%. Sequencing was performed on PBMCs, taken before TCRalphabeta/CD19-depleted stem cell transplant. The source of these receptors is a boy under 10 years old with acute lymphoblastic leukemia, due to receive a stem cell transplant. The CDR3 runs from the conserved cysteine through the conserved F or W. D genes are given only for firm matches. Clone size is stated in some rows and not others, as once, few, many or a class when expanded.

size	V	J	D	CDR3	DNA
NA	TRBV5-1	TRBJ1-1	NA	CASSLVLWNTEAFF	TGCGCCAGCAGCTTGGTGCTGTGGAACACTGAAGCTTTCTTT
many	TRBV29-1	TRBJ2-1	TRBD2	CSGQRGSYNEQFF	TGCAGCGGGCAGCGGGGATCCTACAATGAGCAGTTCTTC
NA	TRBV5-1	TRBJ2-5	NA	CASSHGGIETQYF	TGCGCCAGCTCCCACGGGGGAATTGAGACCCAGTACTTC
few	TRBV6-1	TRBJ2-1	TRBD2	CASSELAGSYNEQFF	TGTGCCAGCAGTGAACTAGCGGGATCCTACAATGAGCAGTTCTTC
many	TRBV20-1	TRBJ2-3	TRBD2	CSARTSGRTDTQYF	TGCAGTGCAAGGACTAGCGGGAGAACAGATACGCAGTATTTT
many	TRBV7-6	TRBJ1-4	TRBD1	CASSLAPGGGYEKLFF	TGTGCCAGCAGCTTAGCCCCAGGGGGCGGCTATGAAAAACTGTTTTTT
few	TRBV11-2	TRBJ2-4	TRBD2	CASSLGFKREGPGNIQYF	TGTGCCAGCAGCTTAGGATTTAAGCGGGAGGGCCCCGGAAACATTCAGTACTTC
NA	TRBV19	TRBJ1-1	NA	CASSMGRMNTEAFF	TGTGCCAGTAGTATGGGCCGGATGAACACTGAAGCTTTCTTT
NA	TRBV6-1	TRBJ1-2	NA	CASREGGRSYGYTF	TGTGCCAGCAGGGAGGGGGGTAGGAGCTATGGCTACACCTTC
few	TRBV7-9	TRBJ1-2	NA	CASNGGSQGLLRNGYTF	TGTGCCAGCAATGGAGGGTCCCAGGGACTCTTGCGAAATGGCTACACCTTC
few	TRBV6-5	TRBJ2-1	TRBD2	CASSYSGAISGDNEQFF	TGTGCCAGCAGTTACTCTGGTGCGATTAGCGGGGATAATGAGCAGTTCTTC
few	TRBV7-9	TRBJ2-7	NA	CASSSWIFPSYEQYF	TGTGCCAGCAGCTCCTGGATTTTCCCCTCCTACGAGCAGTACTTC
few	TRBV15	TRBJ2-7	NA	CSTSREGGPYEQYF	TGTTCCACCAGCAGAGAAGGAGGGCCTTACGAGCAGTACTTC
few	TRBV5-1	TRBJ2-1	TRBD2	CASSAYPAGLGSYNEQFF	TGCGCCAGCAGCGCCTATCCAGCGGGGCTAGGCTCCTACAATGAGCAGTTCTTC
NA	TRBV27	TRBJ2-1	NA	CASSLYRVELYNEQFF	TGTGCCAGCAGTTTATACAGGGTCGAGCTCTACAATGAGCAGTTCTTC
few	TRBV7-9	TRBJ1-1	NA	CASSGDGGARDTEAFF	TGTGCCAGCAGCGGGGACGGAGGGGCTAGGGACACTGAAGCTTTCTTT
NA	TRBV12-3/TRBV12-4	TRBJ1-6	NA	CASTVTGGLSPLHF	TGTGCCAGCACCGTAACGGGAGGGCTTTCACCCCTCCACTTT
NA	TRBV11-2	TRBJ2-7	TRBD2	CASSQTSGRATSYEQYF	TGTGCCAGCAGCCAAACTAGCGGGAGGGCGACCTCCTACGAGCAGTACTTC
few	TRBV2	TRBJ2-1	TRBD2	CASTLSGREYGDEQFF	TGTGCCAGCACCCTTAGCGGGAGGGAATATGGGGATGAGCAGTTCTTC
NA	TRBV29-1	TRBJ1-1	NA	CSVVRYLSEGAFF	TGCAGCGTTGTCCGCTACCTTTCGGAGGGAGCTTTCTTT
many	TRBV28	TRBJ2-7	TRBD2	CASRVAWEGPSEQYF	TGTGCCAGCAGAGTAGCGTGGGAGGGCCCTAGCGAGCAGTACTTC